A selection of T cell receptor beta chains follows, all from one sample in a study of cytomegalovirus exposure and HLA in healthy donors. TCRdb's table, derived via immunoSEQ multiplex PCR, lists solely in-frame clones and lacks some. This repertoire shows 160,000 or so clones, over 60% found once; its top ten account for 6% to 7%. Sequencing was performed on PBMCs. These receptors were obtained from a man aged 40-49 years in good health and CMV-seropositive. The CDR3 runs from the conserved cysteine through the conserved F or W. The D gene is left open where the match is weak. Part of the rows lack a size; the others show once, few, many or a class for expanded clones.

TRBV7-9	-	TRBJ2-4	-	CASSLVVLEAKNIQYF	TGTGCCAGCAGCTTAGTAGTATTGGAGGCCAAAAACATTCAGTACTTC
TRBV4-2	-	TRBJ1-1	-	CASGLEGFNTEAFF	TGTGCCAGCGGCTTGGAGGGGTTCAACACTGAAGCTTTCTTT
TRBV30	-	TRBJ1-4	-	CAWTGLDEKLFF	TGTGCCTGGACAGGGTTGGATGAAAAACTGTTTTTT
TRBV6-1	-	TRBJ2-3	-	CASSVQGLTDTQYF	TGTGCCAGCAGTGTGCAGGGCCTCACAGATACGCAGTATTTT
TRBV18	once	TRBJ2-3	TRBD1	CASSDRDRGDTDTQYF	TGTGCCAGCTCAGACCGGGACAGGGGGGACACAGATACGCAGTATTTT
TRBV15	-	TRBJ2-7	TRBD2	CATSKRESSYEQYF	TGTGCCACCAGCAAGCGGGAAAGCTCCTACGAGCAGTACTTC
TRBV7-9	few	TRBJ1-1	TRBD1	CASSLWTGSGTEAFF	TGTGCCAGCAGCTTATGGACAGGGTCGGGGACTGAAGCTTTCTTT
TRBV28	-	TRBJ2-7	TRBD1	CASSPLGQGLSYEQYF	TGTGCCAGCAGCCCCCTGGGACAGGGGCTCTCCTACGAGCAGTACTTC
TRBV4-1	-	TRBJ2-7	-	CASSLGTPHAPYEQYF	TGCGCCAGCAGTCTCGGGACTCCCCACGCCCCCTACGAGCAGTACTTC
TRBV6-5	-	TRBJ1-5	-	CASSYPWRSGNQPQHF	TGTGCCAGCAGTTACCCGTGGAGGTCGGGGAATCAGCCCCAGCATTTT
TRBV5-1	-	TRBJ2-1	TRBD2	CASSLTSGDYNEQFF	TGCGCCAGCAGCTTGACTAGCGGAGACTACAATGAGCAGTTCTTC
TRBV27	few	TRBJ2-1	-	CASRAQKGPPTRNEQFF	TGTGCCAGCAGGGCGCAGAAGGGGCCTCCTACTCGGAATGAGCAGTTCTTC